Below are 27 T cell receptor beta chains sequenced from a single sample in a study of regulatory T cells in long-lasting Graves disease (dated by TCRdb to about 2021). The library was prepared using multiplex PCR. Sequencer: Illumina HiSeq 4000. To build TCR beta libraries, CDR3 regions were amplified by Arm-PCR using iRepertoire HTBI primers. The public sequencing data were trimmed at Q25 with fastp and processed into clonotypes with MiXCR by TCRdb, which kept only in-frame beta chains. Duplicate CDR3 protein sequences are folded into a single record with the most common DNA and genes. In all, the sample holds about 310,000 distinct CDR3 sequences, and more than 20% of those were seen once. The ten top clones hold 45% to 70% of the sample. The time point label corresponds to: persistent/refractory GD, antithyroid drugs over 5 years with positive TRAb. For both TCR sequencing and RNA sequencing, RNA was extracted from PBMCs in TRIzol.

The sequencing used peripheral blood mononuclear cells (PBMCs), collected when the disease was refractory, from a patient treated with antithyroid drugs. The receptors originated from a female donor with Graves disease.

V usage is TRBV30 and J usage is TRBJ1-2, with D perhaps matching TRBD1 (5 bases). The germline gives CDR1 GTSNPN, CDR2 SVGIG (reference sequence). The V gene lost 3 bases and the J gene lost 8 bases, with 13 bases spanning the gap. This CDR3 is built from 12 residues. As DNA, the CDR3 is TGTGCCTGGAGCGGGGACTGGGGGGGCTACACCTTC. It yields the protein CAWSGDWGGYTF.

The chain combines TRBV7-2 with TRBJ2-4; 7 bases align to TRBD1. The V segment lost 5 bases and the J segment 0 bases; nucleotides outside the gene matches: 7. Germline loops: CDR1 SGHTA, CDR2 FQGNSA. This CDR3 is 16 amino acids long. This chain's CDR3 is CASSTYRGLAKNIQYF. DNA for the CDR3: TGTGCCAGCAGCACCTACAGGGGCCTAGCCAAAAACATTCAGTACTTC. The full variable domain, with the rest looked up from reference TRBV7-2 and TRBJ2-4, is GAGVSQSPSNKVTEKGKDVELRCDPISGHTALYWYRQSLGQGLEFLIYFQGNSAPDKSGLPSDRFSAERTGGSVSTLTIQRTQQEDSAVYLCASSTYRGLAKNIQYFGAGTRLSVL.

This clonotype was detected a few times. This CDR3 is CSARDNPLQETQYF. The CDR3 DNA is TGCAGTGCTCGGGACAACCCCCTCCAAGAGACCCAGTACTTC. V and J are TRBV20-1 and TRBJ2-5; maybe TRBD1 (6 bases). The CDR3 sequence is 14 residues long. Germline-derived CDR1 and CDR2 are DFQATT and SNEGSKA (reference sequence). Trimming removed 5 bases at V and 1 base at J, with 14 bases between.

The V call is TRBV20-1, the J call TRBJ2-5; tentatively, D is TRBD2 (7 bases). The CDR3 runs to 14 residues. Germline CDR1 is DFQATT and CDR2 is SNEGSKA (reference sequence). V was clipped by 6 bases and J by 4 bases, with 18 bases between them. The CDR3 region is CSASRGGGRETQYF. In DNA, the CDR3 is TGCAGTGCCTCTCGAGGGGGGGGACGAGAGACCCAGTACTTC.

This clonotype was counted between two and nine times. The V gene is TRBV19, the J gene TRBJ1-4; maybe TRBD1 (6 bases). The CDR3 extends over 15 amino acids. Germline CDR1 is LNHDA and CDR2 is SQIVND (reference sequence). Between the trimmed V and J ends, which lost 5 bases and 8 bases, there was a span of 18 bases. The CDR3 nucleotides are TGTGCCAGTAGTCGCCGTAGGGGGGCCGAGGAAAAACTGTTTTTT. Protein sequence: CASSRRRGAEEKLFF.

Comment on this clonotype: Given a much more abundant clone one base away, this may be a read error. This chain connects TRBV20-1 to TRBJ2-5; D possibly uses TRBD1 or TRBD2 (6 bases each). The germline V and J ends were trimmed by 5 bases and 7 bases, with 20 bases remaining between them. The CDR3 has 14 amino acids. Germline CDR1 and CDR2: DFQATT and SNEGSKA (reference sequence). CDR3: CSARYTGVRGTQYF. The DNA of the CDR3 is TGCAGTGCTCGATATACGGGGGTCAGGGGGACCCAGTACTTC.

Many counts were recorded for this clonotype. The V and J genes are TRBV29-1 and TRBJ1-1; D gene uncertain. V lost 4 bases to trimming and J lost 4 bases, with 10 bases between them. CDR1 SQVTM and CDR2 ANQGSEA come from the germline V gene. CDR3 size: 12 residues. The CDR3 loop reads CSVGRGGTEAFF. CDR3 sequence (DNA): TGCAGCGTTGGGCGGGGTGGCACTGAAGCTTTCTTT.

This clonotype was detected a few times. CDR3 sequence: CASSLTLSGSHPGELFF. The CDR3 nucleotides are TGTGCCAGCAGCTTAACGCTGTCGGGGAGTCATCCCGGGGAGCTGTTTTTT. The chain joins TRBV7-3 to TRBJ2-2, with D possibly TRBD2 on 5 matching bases. Germline V gene lookup returns CDR1 SGHTA and CDR2 FQGTGA. The CDR3 has 17 amino acids. The V end was cut by 0 bases, the J end by 6 bases, with 17 bases between. Complete variable domain (other parts from reference TRBV7-3 and TRBJ2-2): GAGVSQTPSNKVTEKGKYVELRCDPISGHTALYWYRQSLGQGPEFLIYFQGTGAADDSGLPNDRFFAVRPEGSVSTLKIQRTERGDSAVYLCASSLTLSGSHPGELFFGEGSRLTVL.

This clonotype turned up a few times. V gene TRBV9 combines with J gene TRBJ2-5; 9 positions match TRBD2. There are 14 residues in the CDR3. Germline V gene sequence: CDR1 SGDLS, CDR2 YYNGEE. With V trimmed by 1 base and J by 3 bases, 1 base remained unmatched. For the CDR3, the DNA is TGTGCCAGCAGCGTACTAGCGGGAAAAGAGACCCAGTACTTC. It encodes CASSVLAGKETQYF.

This clonotype was counted a few times. The genes are TRBV20-1 and TRBJ1-5, with no clear D. V lost 6 bases and J 1 base, leaving 10 bases between the germline ends. Germline values: CDR1 DFQATT, CDR2 SNEGSKA (reference sequence). This CDR3 has 13 amino acids. CDR3 DNA: TGCAGTGCGGAGGGTCGGAGCAATCAGCCCCAGCATTTT. This sequence encodes CSAEGRSNQPQHF.

This chain links TRBV20-1 with TRBJ2-7, with 7 bases fitting TRBD1. Germline CDR1 DFQATT, CDR2 SNEGSKA (reference sequence). The V gene end was trimmed by 2 bases and the J gene end by 7 bases; junction bases not matched to a gene: 11. The CDR3 has 14 residues. The CDR3: CSARSGDRDVEQYF. CDR3 coding DNA: TGCAGTGCTAGATCGGGTGACAGGGATGTTGAGCAGTACTTC.

Many counts were recorded for this clonotype. The chain combines TRBV12-3 or TRBV12-4 with TRBJ2-5; 10 bases align to TRBD2. Losses at the gene ends were 3 bases for V and 3 bases for J; bases not matched to a gene: 4. The CDR3 is made up of 15 amino acids. Here the CDR3 reads CASSLLLAGKETQYF. CDR3 sequence (DNA): TGTGCCAGCAGTTTGTTACTAGCGGGGAAAGAGACCCAGTACTTC.

The gene calls are TRBV4-1 and TRBJ2-2, with D possibly TRBD1 on 6 matching bases. Between the trimmed V and J ends, which lost 6 bases and 5 bases, there was a span of 16 bases. Germline lookup yields CDR1 MGHRA and CDR2 YSYEKL. CDR3 length: 15 residues. The CDR3 DNA reads as TGCGCCAGCAGTCGTCTGGGGGCGAGGACCGGGGAGCTGTTTTTT. Translation gives CASSRLGARTGELFF.

This clonotype was counted a few times. V is TRBV7-2 and J is TRBJ2-5; the D gene is possibly TRBD2 (5 bases). The CDR3 spans 13 residues. The V gene's germline CDR1 is SGHTA and CDR2 FQGNSA. Trimming cost V 0 bases and J 4 bases, with 6 bases left between them. DNA of the CDR3: TGTGCCAGCAGCTTAGCGAGGGTAGAGACCCAGTACTTC. It translates to CASSLARVETQYF.

The table lists this clonotype with many counts. V and J are TRBV7-9 and TRBJ1-1; D is ambiguous. In germline, CDR1 is SEHNR, CDR2 FQNEAQ (reference sequence). CDR3 length: 11 residues. Trimming took off 0 bases at V and 8 bases at J, with 4 bases between the two ends. The CDR3 coding sequence is TGTGCCAGCAGCTTAGCACAAGAAGCTTTCTTT. The encoded protein is CASSLAQEAFF.

The chain is built from TRBV7-9 and TRBJ2-2; TRBD2 might be the D (7 bases). The germline V gene has CDR1 SEHNR and CDR2 FQNEAQ (reference sequence). The CDR3 covers 15 residues. V was trimmed by 3 bases and J by 4 bases, leaving 12 bases between them. CDR3: CASSFGGRSTGELFF. The CDR3 nucleotides read TGTGCCAGCAGCTTCGGGGGGCGCAGCACCGGGGAGCTGTTTTTT. The whole variable domain, remainder taken from reference TRBV7-9 and TRBJ2-2, is DTGVSQNPRHKITKRGQNVTFRCDPISEHNRLYWYRQTLGQGPEFLTYFQNEAQLEKSRLLSDRFSAERPKGSFSTLEIQRTEQGDSAMYLCASSFGGRSTGELFFGEGSRLTVL.

This clonotype was seen only a few times. V usage is TRBV6-1 and J usage is TRBJ1-5; D gene unclear. V was cut by 7 bases and J by 4 bases, with 14 bases left in between. The CDR3 is 14 residues long. Per germline, CDR1 MNHNS and CDR2 SASEGT. The CDR3 region is CASTMELDNQPQHF. The CDR3 DNA sequence: TGTGCCAGCACAATGGAACTTGATAATCAGCCCCAGCATTTT.

About this clonotype itself: A much larger clone differs from this one at a single base, so this may be a read error. The chain combines TRBV28 with TRBJ1-2; 9 positions match TRBD1. The CDR3 spans 13 residues. CDR1 is MDHEN, CDR2 SYDVKM, per germline. The J segment lost 6 bases and the V segment lost 8 bases, leaving 7 bases of the junction unmatched. CDR3: CASRPQGADGYTF. Here the CDR3 DNA reads TGTGCCAGCCGTCCACAGGGGGCGGATGGCTACACCTTC.

This clonotype has ten or more counts. The chain is built from TRBV6-1 and TRBJ1-2; 9 bases match TRBD1. This CDR3 is built from 16 residues. Germline CDR1 and CDR2: MNHNS and SASEGT. The V gene end was trimmed by 3 bases and the J gene end by 6 bases; junction bases not matched to a gene: 11. The DNA of the CDR3 is TGTGCCAGCAGTGACCCACCGGGACAGGGCGCGGATGGCTACACCTTC. Translation gives CASSDPPGQGADGYTF.

Only a few counts were recorded for this clonotype. The chain joins TRBV7-2 to TRBJ1-2, with D perhaps TRBD1 (5 bases). V was shortened by 5 bases and J by 4 bases, with 20 bases between the two germline ends. Germline-derived CDR1 and CDR2 are SGHTA and FQGNSA. The CDR3 totals 16 residues. This CDR3 reads CASSLNPGPRGYGYTF. The CDR3, as DNA: TGTGCCAGCAGCCTAAATCCGGGACCGCGGGGCTATGGCTACACCTTC.

This clonotype was recorded many times. The chain couples TRBV7-8 to TRBJ2-7; D might be TRBD1 (6 bases). Germline assignment: CDR1 SGHVS and CDR2 FQNEAQ. V was clipped by 4 bases and J by 4 bases, with 14 bases between them. The length of the CDR3 is 14 residues. CDR3 loop: CASSYTGTGYEQYF. The CDR3 DNA reads as TGTGCCAGCAGCTATACAGGGACCGGGTACGAGCAGTACTTC.

This clonotype occurred a few times. The J gene is TRBJ2-5, the V gene TRBV20-1; D could derive from TRBD1 or TRBD2 (5 bases each). Per the germline V gene, CDR1 is DFQATT and CDR2 is SNEGSKA (reference sequence). V dropped 4 bases and J dropped 4 bases, with 16 bases sitting between them. This CDR3 is 14 amino acids long. CDR3 region: CSAIPGPFGETQYF. CDR3 bases: TGCAGTGCTATTCCGGGACCCTTCGGAGAGACCCAGTACTTC.

Worth noting for this clonotype: Being one base from a much bigger clone, this may be a read error. The final CDR3 position lacks the conserved phenylalanine or tryptophan, pointing to a likely read error. The V gene is TRBV2, the J gene TRBJ2-7; maybe TRBD1 (8 bases). Germline V CDR1 and CDR2: SNHLY, FYNNEI. The CDR3 runs to 19 residues. Trimming removed 3 bases at V and 1 base at J, with 25 bases between. The DNA for the CDR3 is TGTGCCAGCAGTGATGAGGACAGGGTGGACTCCGGGGGGTCCTACGAGCAGTACCTC. It specifies CASSDEDRVDSGGSYEQYL.

This clonotype was counted between two and nine times. V usage is TRBV20-1 and J usage is TRBJ1-3; a weak D match, TRBD1 (5 bases). The germline V and J ends were trimmed by 4 bases and 4 bases, with 11 bases remaining between them. Looked up from germline, CDR1 is DFQATT and CDR2 is SNEGSKA (reference sequence). This CDR3 comprises 13 residues. This chain's CDR3 is CSATRDRGNTIYF. CDR3 sequence (DNA): TGCAGTGCTACCCGGGACCGCGGAAACACCATATATTTT.

The chain has TRBV7-9 and TRBJ2-3; D unclear. Per germline, CDR1 SEHNR and CDR2 FQNEAQ (reference sequence). The CDR3 spans 15 residues. The germline V and J ends were trimmed by 3 bases and 2 bases, with 12 bases remaining between them. The CDR3 loop is CASSFMAGITDTQYF. Here the CDR3 DNA reads TGTGCCAGCAGCTTCATGGCAGGCATCACAGATACGCAGTATTTT.

This clonotype showed up many times. The chain uses TRBV11-2 and TRBJ2-5, with 9 bases fitting TRBD2. Losses at the gene ends were 6 bases for V and 5 bases for J; bases not matched to a gene: 13. The CDR3 totals 16 residues. The germline V gene encodes CDR1 SGHAT and CDR2 FQNNGV. CDR3: CASRRWVAGEGETQYF. CDR3 DNA sequence: TGTGCCAGCAGACGATGGGTAGCGGGAGAGGGGGAGACCCAGTACTTC.

This chain connects TRBV19 to TRBJ1-1, with 12 bases matching TRBD1. CDR1 is LNHDA and CDR2 is SQIVND in the germline V gene (reference sequence). The CDR3 totals 16 residues. J gave up 3 bases and V 6 bases, and 8 bases lay outside the gene matches. CDR3 protein: CASSRDRGRSDTEAFF. Written as DNA, the CDR3 is TGTGCCAGTAGCCGGGACAGGGGGCGATCGGACACTGAAGCTTTCTTT.